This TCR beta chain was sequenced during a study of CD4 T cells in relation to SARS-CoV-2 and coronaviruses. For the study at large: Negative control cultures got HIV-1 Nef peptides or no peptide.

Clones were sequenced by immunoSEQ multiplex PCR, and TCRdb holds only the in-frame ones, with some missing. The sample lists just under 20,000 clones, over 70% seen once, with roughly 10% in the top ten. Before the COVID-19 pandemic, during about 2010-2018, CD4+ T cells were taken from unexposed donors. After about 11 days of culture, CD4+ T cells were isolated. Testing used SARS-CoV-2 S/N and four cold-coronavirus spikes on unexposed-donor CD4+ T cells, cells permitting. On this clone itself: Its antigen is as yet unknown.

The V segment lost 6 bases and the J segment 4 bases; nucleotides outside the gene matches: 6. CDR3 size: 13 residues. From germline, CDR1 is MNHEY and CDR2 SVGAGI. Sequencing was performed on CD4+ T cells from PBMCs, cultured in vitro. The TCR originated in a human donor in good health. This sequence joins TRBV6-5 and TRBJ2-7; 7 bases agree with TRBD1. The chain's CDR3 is CASSPQGPYEQYF. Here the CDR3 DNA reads TGTGCCAGCAGCCCACAGGGGCCATACGAGCAGTACTTC.